This TCR beta chain was found in a study of cytomegalovirus exposure and HLA in healthy donors. General observations from the study: In a later analysis, HLA-C alleles had the fewest associated TCRs, DRB1 alleles the most. The dataset shows that most TCR sequences were rare, while some public TCRs occurred in many donors.

Amplification used 60 Vbeta primers and 13 Jbeta primers. As originally analysed: Later work found 65 million to 85 million unique TCR beta chains, with 9.5 million to 12 million shared. The table came from immunoSEQ multiplex PCR; TCRdb's copy has only in-frame clones and leaves some out. V and J calls and clone size come straight from that table; D and trimming were deduced from the DNA. The sample consists of about 130,000 clones, roughly 85% of them appearing once. The CDR3 spans 13 residues. Germline V lookup: CDR1 SGHTA, CDR2 FQGNSA. V was clipped by 1 base and J by 8 bases; unmatched bases: 4. This clone was observed a few times. What it binds is unknown.

The chain employs TRBV7-2 and TRBJ1-2; 7 bases are shared with TRBD1. The sequenced sample consisted of PBMCs. The sequence derives from a middle-aged man in good health and CMV-seropositive. The CDR3 loop reads CASSLGGGGGYTF. CDR3 nucleotide sequence: TGTGCCAGCAGCTTAGGAGGGGGCGGAGGCTACACCTTC.